Listed below are T cell receptor beta chains from one sample, sequenced in a study of CD8+ T cells in alopecia areata. Repertoires were generated with immunoSEQ multiplex PCR, while TCRdb's copy carries only in-frame clones and drops some. The sample contains 200,000 to 250,000 clones, 50% to 75% of which appear only once. Specimen: CD4+ T cells sorted from blood, collected at week 4, from a patient treated with tofacitinib. The receptor set was obtained from a human donor with alopecia areata. CDR3s include the opening cysteine and the closing phenylalanine or tryptophan. A D gene is named only where the DNA matches it firmly. Expanded clones get a size class; other rows say once, few or many, or leave the size out.

V gene,J gene,D gene,clone size,CDR3 protein,CDR3 DNA
TRBV6-5,TRBJ2-3,-,-,CASRTGLQDTQYF,TGTGCCAGCCGGACTGGCCTGCAAGATACGCAGTATTTT
TRBV2,TRBJ2-3,-,once,CASMNDRQGNTQYF,TGTGCCAGCATGAACGACCGCCAGGGGAACACGCAGTATTTT
TRBV5-6,TRBJ2-1,TRBD1,-,CASSSVMTGQASNEQFF,TGTGCCAGCAGTTCGGTAATGACGGGACAGGCAAGCAATGAGCAGTTCTTC
TRBV6-5,TRBJ2-3,TRBD2,once,CASSRSGVGTDTQYF,TGTGCCAGCAGTCGAAGCGGGGTAGGCACAGATACGCAGTATTTT
TRBV5-1,TRBJ2-5,-,-,CASSLGRFQETQYF,TGCGCCAGCAGCTTGGGACGGTTCCAAGAGACCCAGTACTTC
TRBV4-3,TRBJ2-5,-,-,CASSQDRGQDVETQYF,TGCGCCAGCAGCCAAGATCGGGGGCAGGATGTGGAGACCCAGTACTTC
TRBV10-3,TRBJ2-5,-,-,CASGEETQYF,TGTGCCTCCGGGGAAGAGACCCAGTACTTC
TRBV10-3,TRBJ2-5,TRBD2,once,CAIRAGVQETQYF,TGTGCCATCCGAGCGGGGGTCCAAGAGACCCAGTACTTC
TRBV25-1,TRBJ1-4,-,-,CASSEVVGFEKLFF,TGTGCCAGCAGTGAGGTAGTGGGTTTTGAAAAACTGTTTTTT
TRBV13,TRBJ2-2,TRBD2,few,CASSSSGGAGELFF,TGTGCCAGCAGCTCCTCCGGGGGGGCCGGGGAGCTGTTTTTT
TRBV30,TRBJ1-1,-,once,CAWSGLLTEAFF,TGTGCCTGGAGTGGACTGCTCACTGAAGCTTTCTTT
TRBV4-3,TRBJ1-6,-,-,CASSQEGQLNSPLHF,TGCGCCAGCAGCCAAGAAGGACAGCTGAATTCACCCCTCCACTTT
TRBV4-1,TRBJ2-7,TRBD2,few,CASRGVGGGADEQYF,TGCGCCAGCAGGGGGGTAGGCGGGGGGGCCGACGAGCAGTACTTC
TRBV10-1,TRBJ2-7,TRBD1,-,CASSDPGQGEYEQYF,TGCGCCAGCAGTGATCCCGGACAGGGGGAATACGAGCAGTACTTC
TRBV18,TRBJ1-5,-,-,CASSPGRDQPQHF,TGTGCCAGCTCACCAGGCAGGGATCAGCCCCAGCATTTT
TRBV6-6,TRBJ2-5,-,few,CATVQLARETQYF,TGTGCCACCGTCCAACTAGCACGGGAGACCCAGTACTTC
TRBV20-1,TRBJ2-1,-,-,CSAITYNEQFF,TGCAGTGCTATTACTTACAATGAGCAGTTCTTC
TRBV5-1,TRBJ2-5,-,-,CASSPQVTQETQYF,TGCGCCAGCAGCCCACAGGTTACTCAAGAGACCCAGTACTTC
TRBV30,TRBJ2-7,TRBD1,-,CAYRDSYEQYF,TGTGCCTACCGGGACAGCTACGAGCAGTACTTC
TRBV7-9,TRBJ2-7,TRBD2,few,CASSLGRSGGDEQYF,TGTGCCAGCAGCCTCGGTCGCAGCGGGGGTGACGAGCAGTACTTC
TRBV7-2,TRBJ1-5,TRBD1,-,CASSLYEGQGSHF,TGTGCCAGCAGCTTATACGAGGGACAGGGGAGTCATTTT
TRBV11-1,TRBJ2-5,-,-,CASSADPGPQETQYF,TGTGCCAGCAGCGCAGACCCCGGGCCCCAAGAGACCCAGTACTTC
TRBV19,TRBJ1-3,-,few,CASQQQSSGNTIYF,TGTGCCAGTCAACAACAGAGCTCTGGAAACACCATATATTTT
TRBV7-9,TRBJ2-7,-,-,CASSLGRLIYEQYF,TGTGCCAGCAGCTTGGGCAGACTAATTTACGAGCAGTACTTC
TRBV7-2,TRBJ1-5,-,-,CASSPQPGAGQPQHF,TGTGCCAGCAGCCCGCAGCCGGGGGCGGGGCAGCCCCAGCATTTT
TRBV29-1,TRBJ1-1,-,once,CSVHRNTEAFF,TGCAGCGTACATAGGAACACTGAAGCTTTCTTT
TRBV2,TRBJ1-5,TRBD1,few,CASRPGTGASQPQHF,TGTGCCAGCAGACCCGGGACAGGGGCGTCACAGCCCCAGCATTTT
TRBV19,TRBJ2-2,-,-,CASSGTHTGELFF,TGTGCCAGTAGCGGCACCCACACCGGGGAGCTGTTTTTT
TRBV20-1,TRBJ2-3,-,once,CSADILDTQYF,TGCAGTGCTGACATTTTAGATACGCAGTATTTT
TRBV6-5,TRBJ2-1,-,-,CASSCPVPYSYNEQFF,TGTGCCAGCAGTTGTCCCGTGCCGTACTCCTACAATGAGCAGTTCTTC
TRBV30,TRBJ2-1,-,-,CARRVATGYNEQFF,TGTGCCCGCCGGGTAGCCACGGGCTACAATGAGCAGTTCTTC
TRBV10-3,TRBJ2-3,-,-,CAISAHSGGAGDTQYF,TGTGCCATCAGTGCGCACTCGGGCGGCGCCGGAGATACGCAGTATTTT
TRBV15,TRBJ2-7,-,-,CATSRDGGGQREQYF,TGTGCCACCAGCAGAGATGGGGGTGGGCAGCGCGAGCAGTACTTC
TRBV7-6,TRBJ1-4,-,-,CASSTRAGAVGEKLFF,TGTGCCAGCAGCACTCGTGCAGGGGCAGTGGGGGAAAAACTGTTTTTT
TRBV4-3,TRBJ2-3,TRBD2,-,CASSHRLAGESTDTQYF,TGCGCCAGCAGCCATCGACTAGCGGGGGAGAGCACAGATACGCAGTATTTT
TRBV6-6,TRBJ2-3,TRBD2,few,CASTAGGLYTDTQYF,TGTGCCAGCACCGCGGGGGGACTCTACACAGATACGCAGTATTTT
TRBV5-6,TRBJ2-6,-,-,CASSPRSGANVLTF,TGTGCCAGCAGCCCAAGATCTGGGGCCAACGTCCTGACTTTC
TRBV10-3,TRBJ2-6,-,-,CAIRGDTSGANVLTF,TGTGCCATCAGGGGCGACACCTCTGGGGCCAACGTCCTGACTTTC
TRBV5-6,TRBJ2-5,-,-,CASAEVGQETQYF,TGTGCCAGCGCTGAGGTAGGCCAAGAGACCCAGTACTTC
TRBV15,TRBJ2-7,-,-,CATSRARFGEQYF,TGTGCCACCAGCAGAGCCAGATTCGGCGAGCAGTACTTC
TRBV4-2,TRBJ2-7,-,-,CASSQEGSSPYEQYF,TGTGCCAGCAGCCAAGAAGGGTCTTCCCCGTACGAGCAGTACTTC
TRBV5-1,TRBJ2-5,-,once,CASSFRGEWETQYF,TGCGCCAGCAGCTTTCGAGGGGAATGGGAGACCCAGTACTTC
TRBV5-1,TRBJ2-5,-,-,CASSLEGLAIETQYF,TGCGCCAGCAGCTTGGAGGGACTCGCAATAGAGACCCAGTACTTC
TRBV4-3,TRBJ2-5,-,-,CASSHRGLAITIQETQYF,TGCGCCAGCAGCCACAGGGGTCTAGCGATAACGATCCAAGAGACCCAGTACTTC
TRBV9,TRBJ1-2,-,-,CASSVGGDGYTF,TGTGCCAGCAGCGTAGGGGGCGATGGCTACACCTTC
TRBV9,TRBJ2-1,TRBD1,-,CASSVGTGGKQFF,TGTGCCAGCAGCGTGGGGACAGGGGGCAAGCAGTTCTTC
TRBV5-1,TRBJ2-7,TRBD1,-,CASSLTGGIYEQYF,TGCGCCAGCAGCTTGACAGGGGGGATCTACGAGCAGTACTTC
TRBV30,TRBJ2-3,-,-,CAWSVERPLRTDTQYF,TGTGCCTGGAGTGTGGAGCGGCCTCTACGCACAGATACGCAGTATTTT
TRBV4-2,TRBJ2-1,TRBD1,few,CASSQPQGDNEQFF,TGTGCCAGCAGCCAACCCCAGGGGGACAATGAGCAGTTCTTC
TRBV2,TRBJ2-1,TRBD1,-,CASSWDRSNEQFF,TGTGCCAGCAGTTGGGACAGGAGCAATGAGCAGTTCTTC
TRBV4-2,TRBJ1-6,-,few,CASSPIRPGVSYNSPLHF,TGTGCCAGCAGCCCGATCCGCCCGGGGGTCTCCTATAATTCACCCCTCCACTTT
TRBV2,TRBJ1-2,TRBD1,-,CASSRVGQDNYGYTF,TGTGCCAGCAGCCGCGTAGGACAGGACAACTATGGCTACACCTTC